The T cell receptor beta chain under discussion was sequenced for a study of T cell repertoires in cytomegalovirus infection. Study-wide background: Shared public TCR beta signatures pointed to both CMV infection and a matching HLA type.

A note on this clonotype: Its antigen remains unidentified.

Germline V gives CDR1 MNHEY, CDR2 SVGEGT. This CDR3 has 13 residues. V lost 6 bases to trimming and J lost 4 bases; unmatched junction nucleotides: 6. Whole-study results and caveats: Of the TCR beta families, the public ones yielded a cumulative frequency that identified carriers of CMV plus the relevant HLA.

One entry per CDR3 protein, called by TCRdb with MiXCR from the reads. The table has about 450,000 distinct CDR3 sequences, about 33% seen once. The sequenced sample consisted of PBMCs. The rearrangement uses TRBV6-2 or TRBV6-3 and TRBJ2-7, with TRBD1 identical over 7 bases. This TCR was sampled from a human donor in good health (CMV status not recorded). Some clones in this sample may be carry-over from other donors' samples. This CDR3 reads CASRYTTGYEQYF. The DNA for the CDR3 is TGTGCCAGCAGATATACGACAGGGTACGAGCAGTACTTC.